This T cell receptor beta chain was sequenced during a study of OX40 agonist ivuxolimab in advanced cancers. On the study more broadly: Patients received ivuxolimab, an agonistic anti-OX40 (CD134) antibody. Points from the study as a whole: Patients who responded partially at 0.1-3.0 mg/kg showed clonal expansion ranking among the lowest. Antigen specificity was not determined for the expanded peripheral T cells.

The CDR3 contains 15 residues. Germline V gene data show CDR1 as SEHNR and CDR2 as FQNEAQ (reference sequence). J was trimmed by 4 bases and V by 3 bases; bases with no gene match: 8. Sequencing used immunoSEQ multiplex PCR; TCRdb keeps in-frame clones, though not all of them. The sample includes around 40,000 clones, 88% of them seen just once. A word on this clone: Antigen: not known.

The rearrangement uses TRBV7-9 and TRBJ1-2; TRBD1 matches at 7 bases. The origin of this receptor is an adult with an advanced solid tumor such as melanoma, head and neck, liver or kidney cancer. This material consisted of CD4+ or CD8+ T cells sorted from blood, taken in a trial of the OX40 agonist ivuxolimab. The CDR3 loop is CASSFTDRDAYGYTF. In DNA, the CDR3 is TGTGCCAGCAGCTTCACTGACAGGGACGCCTATGGCTACACCTTC.